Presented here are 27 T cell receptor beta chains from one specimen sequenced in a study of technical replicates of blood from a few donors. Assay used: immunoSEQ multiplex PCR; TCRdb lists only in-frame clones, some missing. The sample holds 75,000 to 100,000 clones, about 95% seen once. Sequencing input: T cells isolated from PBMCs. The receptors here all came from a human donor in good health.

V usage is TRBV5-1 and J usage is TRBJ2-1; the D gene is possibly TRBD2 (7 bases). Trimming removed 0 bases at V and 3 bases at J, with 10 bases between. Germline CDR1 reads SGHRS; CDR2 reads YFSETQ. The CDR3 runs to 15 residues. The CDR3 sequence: CASSLVGGGYNEQFF. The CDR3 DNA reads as TGCGCCAGCAGCTTGGTGGGAGGGGGCTACAATGAGCAGTTCTTC.

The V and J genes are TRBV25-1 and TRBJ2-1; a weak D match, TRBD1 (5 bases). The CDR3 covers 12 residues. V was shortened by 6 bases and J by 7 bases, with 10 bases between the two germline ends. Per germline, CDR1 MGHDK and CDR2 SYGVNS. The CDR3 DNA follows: TGTGCCAGCAGAGCCAGGGAAAATGAGCAGTTCTTC. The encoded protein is CASRARENEQFF.

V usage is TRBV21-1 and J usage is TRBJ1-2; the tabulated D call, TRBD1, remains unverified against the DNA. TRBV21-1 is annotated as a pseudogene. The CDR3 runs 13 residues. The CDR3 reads CASSTRHRPDSAF. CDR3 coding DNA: TGTGCCAGCAGCACGCGACACAGACCCGATTCCGCCTTC.

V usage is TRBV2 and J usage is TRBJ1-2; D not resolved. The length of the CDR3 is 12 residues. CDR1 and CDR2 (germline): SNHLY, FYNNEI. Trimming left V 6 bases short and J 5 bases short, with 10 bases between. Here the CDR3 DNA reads TGTGCCAGCAGGGAGAGAGGTTATGGCTACACCTTC. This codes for CASRERGYGYTF.

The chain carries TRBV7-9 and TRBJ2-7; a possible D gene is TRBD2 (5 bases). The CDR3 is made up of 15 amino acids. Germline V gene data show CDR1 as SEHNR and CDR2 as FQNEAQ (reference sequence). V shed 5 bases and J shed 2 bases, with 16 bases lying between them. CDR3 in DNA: TGTGCCAGCAGCCCCGCTAATAGCGCTACCTACGAGCAGTACTTC. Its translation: CASSPANSATYEQYF.

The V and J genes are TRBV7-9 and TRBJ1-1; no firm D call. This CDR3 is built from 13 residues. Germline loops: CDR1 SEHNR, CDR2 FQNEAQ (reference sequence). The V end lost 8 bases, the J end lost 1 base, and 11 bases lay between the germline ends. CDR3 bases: TGTGCCAGCTCCTCCCCAGAGAACACTGAAGCTTTCTTT. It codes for CASSSPENTEAFF.

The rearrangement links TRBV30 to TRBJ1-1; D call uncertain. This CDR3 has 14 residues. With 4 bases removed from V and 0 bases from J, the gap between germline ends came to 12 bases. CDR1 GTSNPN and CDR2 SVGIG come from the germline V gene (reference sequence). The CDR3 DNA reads TGTGCCTGGATCGGTTACGGTCTGAACACTGAAGCTTTCTTT. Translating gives CAWIGYGLNTEAFF. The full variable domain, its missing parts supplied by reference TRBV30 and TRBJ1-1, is SQTIHQWPATLVQPVGSPLSLECTVEGTSNPNLYWYRQAAGRGLQLLFYSVGIGQISSEVPQNLSASRPQDRQFILSSKKLLLSDSGFYLCAWIGYGLNTEAFFGQGTRLTVV.

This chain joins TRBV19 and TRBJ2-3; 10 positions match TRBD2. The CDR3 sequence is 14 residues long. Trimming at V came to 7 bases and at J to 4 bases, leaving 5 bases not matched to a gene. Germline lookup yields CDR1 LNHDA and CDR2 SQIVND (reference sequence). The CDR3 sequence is CASILAGAPDTQYF. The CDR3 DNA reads TGTGCCAGTATCCTAGCGGGAGCCCCAGATACGCAGTATTTT.

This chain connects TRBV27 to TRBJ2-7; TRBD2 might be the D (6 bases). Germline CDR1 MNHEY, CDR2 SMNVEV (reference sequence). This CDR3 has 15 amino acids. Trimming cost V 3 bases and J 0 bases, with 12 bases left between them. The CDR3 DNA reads TGTGCCAGCAGTTTTTTAGCGGCAAGCTCCTACGAGCAGTACTTC. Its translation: CASSFLAASSYEQYF.

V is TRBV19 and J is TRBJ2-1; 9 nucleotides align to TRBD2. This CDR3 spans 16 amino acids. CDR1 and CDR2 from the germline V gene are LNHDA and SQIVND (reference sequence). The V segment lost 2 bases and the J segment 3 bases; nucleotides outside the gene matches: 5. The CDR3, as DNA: TGTGCCAGTAGTATATTAGCGGGAGCAGGCTACAATGAGCAGTTCTTC. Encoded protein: CASSILAGAGYNEQFF. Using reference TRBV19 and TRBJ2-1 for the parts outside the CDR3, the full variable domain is DGGITQSPKYLFRKEGQNVTLSCEQNLNHDAMYWYRQDPGQGLRLIYYSQIVNDFQKGDIAEGYSVSREKKESFPLTVTSAQKNPTAFYLCASSILAGAGYNEQFFGPGTRLTVL.

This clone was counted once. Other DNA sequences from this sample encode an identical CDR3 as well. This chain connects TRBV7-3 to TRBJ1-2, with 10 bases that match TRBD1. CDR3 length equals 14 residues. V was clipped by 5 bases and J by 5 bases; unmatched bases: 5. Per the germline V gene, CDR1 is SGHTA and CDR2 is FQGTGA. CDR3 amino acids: CASSQTGGAYGYTF. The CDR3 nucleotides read TGTGCCAGCAGCCAGACAGGGGGCGCATATGGCTACACCTTC.

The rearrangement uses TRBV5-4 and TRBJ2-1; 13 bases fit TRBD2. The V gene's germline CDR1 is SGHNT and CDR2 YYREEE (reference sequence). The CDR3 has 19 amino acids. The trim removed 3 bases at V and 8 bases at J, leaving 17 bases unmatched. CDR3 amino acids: CASSSLLTSGRTGIHEQFF. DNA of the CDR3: TGTGCCAGCAGCTCACTATTGACTAGCGGGAGGACGGGGATACATGAGCAGTTCTTC. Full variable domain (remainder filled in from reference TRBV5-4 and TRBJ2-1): ETGVTQSPTHLIKTRGQQVTLRCSSQSGHNTVSWYQQALGQGPQFIFQYYREEENGRGNFPPRFSGLQFPNYSSELNVNALELDDSALYLCASSSLLTSGRTGIHEQFFGPGTRLTVL.

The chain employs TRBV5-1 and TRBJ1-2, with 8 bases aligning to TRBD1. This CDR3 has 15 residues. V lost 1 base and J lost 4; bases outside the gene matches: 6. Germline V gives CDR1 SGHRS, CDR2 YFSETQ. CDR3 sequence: CASSLLGQDLYGYTF. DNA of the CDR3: TGCGCCAGCAGCTTGCTGGGACAGGACCTCTATGGCTACACCTTC. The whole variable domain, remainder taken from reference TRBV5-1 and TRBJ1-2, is KAGVTQTPRYLIKTRGQQVTLSCSPISGHRSVSWYQQTPGQGLQFLFEYFSETQRNKGNFPGRFSGRQFSNSRSEMNVSTLELGDSALYLCASSLLGQDLYGYTFGSGTRLTVV.

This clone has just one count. In nucleotides, the CDR3 is TGTGCCAGCAGCTTGGGACAGGGGAATGAAAAACTGTTTTTT. Encoded protein: CASSLGQGNEKLFF. The chain combines TRBV7-9 with TRBJ1-4; TRBD1 aligns across 10 bases. The CDR3 sequence is 14 residues long. CDR1 is SEHNR and CDR2 is FQNEAQ in the germline V gene (reference sequence). V shed 3 bases, J shed 5 bases, and the junction held 0 bases outside the gene matches.

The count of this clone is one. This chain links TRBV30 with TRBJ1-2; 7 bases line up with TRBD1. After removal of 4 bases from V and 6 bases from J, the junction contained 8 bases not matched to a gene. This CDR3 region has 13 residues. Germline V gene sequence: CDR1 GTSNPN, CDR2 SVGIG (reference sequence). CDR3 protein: CAWNRGPRDGYTF. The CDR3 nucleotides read TGTGCCTGGAATAGGGGGCCCCGGGATGGCTACACCTTC.

CDR3 sequence: CASSQETGGEQPQHF. The CDR3 nucleotides are TGCGCCAGCAGCCAAGAAACAGGGGGCGAACAGCCCCAGCATTTT. The chain has TRBV4-1 and TRBJ1-5, with 9 bases identical to TRBD1. V lost 0 bases to trimming and J lost 7 bases; unmatched junction nucleotides: 4. CDR1 is MGHRA and CDR2 is YSYEKL in the germline V gene. This CDR3 is built from 15 residues.

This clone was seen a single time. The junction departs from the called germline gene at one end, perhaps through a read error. The CDR3 region has the DNA TGTGCTAGCAGCTTAGCGCCCGGGACAGAGTCTGACAATGAGCAGTTCTTC. Protein product: CASSLAPGTESDNEQFF. J is TRBJ2-1 and V is TRBV7-7, with 7 bases fitting TRBD1. CDR1 and CDR2 (germline): SSHAT, FNYEAQ (reference sequence). The CDR3 has 17 residues. Filled out from reference TRBV7-7 and TRBJ2-1, the complete variable domain reads GAGVSQSPRYKVTKRGQDVTLRCDPISSHATLYWYQQALGQGPEFLTYFNYEAQPDKSGLPSDRFSAERPEGSISTLTIQRTEQRDSAMYRCASSLAPGTESDNEQFFGPGTRLTVL.

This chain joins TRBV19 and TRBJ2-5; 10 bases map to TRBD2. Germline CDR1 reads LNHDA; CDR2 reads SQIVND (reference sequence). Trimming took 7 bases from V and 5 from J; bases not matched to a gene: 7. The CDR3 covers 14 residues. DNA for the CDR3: TGTGCCAGTATGTTAAGCGGGAGGGAGGAGACCCAGTACTTC. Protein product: CASMLSGREETQYF.

CDR3 loop: CASSTAQGAINTIYF. DNA of the CDR3: TGTGCCAGCAGCACAGCACAGGGGGCTATTAACACCATATATTTT. The V call is TRBV5-6, the J call TRBJ1-3; TRBD1 matches at 9 bases. J was trimmed by 7 bases and V by 4 bases; bases with no gene match: 9. Germline CDR1 is SGHDT and CDR2 is YYEEEE. The CDR3 spans 15 residues.

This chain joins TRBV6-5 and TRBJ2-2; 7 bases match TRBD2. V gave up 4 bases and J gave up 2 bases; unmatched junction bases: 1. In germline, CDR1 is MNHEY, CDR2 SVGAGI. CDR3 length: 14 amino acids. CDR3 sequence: CASSSSGNTGELFF. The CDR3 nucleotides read TGTGCCAGCAGTTCTAGCGGCAACACCGGGGAGCTGTTTTTT.

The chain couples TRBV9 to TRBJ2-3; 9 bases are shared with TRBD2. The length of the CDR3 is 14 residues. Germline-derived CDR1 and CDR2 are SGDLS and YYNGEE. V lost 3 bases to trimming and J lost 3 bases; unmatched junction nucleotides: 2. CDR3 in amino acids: CASSAGLATDTQYF. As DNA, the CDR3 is TGTGCCAGCAGCGCAGGACTAGCGACAGATACGCAGTATTTT.

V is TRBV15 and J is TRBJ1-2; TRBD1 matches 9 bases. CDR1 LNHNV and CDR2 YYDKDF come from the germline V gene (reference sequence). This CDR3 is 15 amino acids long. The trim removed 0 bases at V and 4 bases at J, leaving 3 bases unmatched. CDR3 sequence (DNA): TGTGCCACCAGCAGAGAGGGACAGGGTGGCTATGGCTACACCTTC. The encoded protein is CATSREGQGGYGYTF.

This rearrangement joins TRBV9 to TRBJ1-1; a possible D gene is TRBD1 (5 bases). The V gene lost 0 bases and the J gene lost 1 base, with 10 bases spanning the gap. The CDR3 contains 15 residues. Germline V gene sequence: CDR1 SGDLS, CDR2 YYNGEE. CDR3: CASSVATERNTEAFF. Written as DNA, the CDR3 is TGTGCCAGCAGCGTAGCGACAGAGAGGAACACTGAAGCTTTCTTT. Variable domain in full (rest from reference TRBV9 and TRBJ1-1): DSGVTQTPKHLITATGQRVTLRCSPRSGDLSVYWYQQSLDQGLQFLIQYYNGEERAKGNILERFSAQQFPDLHSELNLSSLELGDSALYFCASSVATERNTEAFFGQGTRLTVV.

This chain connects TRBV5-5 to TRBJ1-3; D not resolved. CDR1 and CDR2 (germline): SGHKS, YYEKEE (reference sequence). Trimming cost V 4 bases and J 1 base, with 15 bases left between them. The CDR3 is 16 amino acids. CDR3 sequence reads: CASSDRQRESGNTIYF. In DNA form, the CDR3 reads TGTGCCAGCAGCGACCGTCAGCGGGAGTCTGGAAACACCATATATTTT. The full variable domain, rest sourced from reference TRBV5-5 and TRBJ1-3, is DAGVTQSPTHLIKTRGQQVTLRCSPISGHKSVSWYQQVLGQGPQFIFQYYEKEERGRGNFPDRFSARQFPNYSSELNVNALLLGDSALYLCASSDRQRESGNTIYFGEGSWLTVV.

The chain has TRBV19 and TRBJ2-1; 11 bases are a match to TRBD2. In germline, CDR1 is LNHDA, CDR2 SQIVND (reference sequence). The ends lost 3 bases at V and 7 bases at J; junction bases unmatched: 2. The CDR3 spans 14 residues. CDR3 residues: CASSITSGSNEQFF. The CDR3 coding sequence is TGTGCCAGTAGTATTACTAGCGGGAGTAATGAGCAGTTCTTC.

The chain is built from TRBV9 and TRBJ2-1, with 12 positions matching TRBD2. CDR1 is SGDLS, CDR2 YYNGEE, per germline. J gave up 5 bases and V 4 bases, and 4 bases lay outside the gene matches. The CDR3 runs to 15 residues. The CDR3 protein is CASSLRLAGDNEQFF. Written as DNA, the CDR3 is TGTGCCAGCAGCTTGAGACTAGCGGGGGACAATGAGCAGTTCTTC.

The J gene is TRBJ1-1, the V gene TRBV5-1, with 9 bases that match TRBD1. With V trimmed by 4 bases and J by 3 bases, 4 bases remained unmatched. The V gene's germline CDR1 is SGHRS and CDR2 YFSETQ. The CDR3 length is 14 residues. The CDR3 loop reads CASSVQGAHTEAFF. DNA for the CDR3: TGCGCCAGCAGCGTACAGGGGGCCCACACTGAAGCTTTCTTT. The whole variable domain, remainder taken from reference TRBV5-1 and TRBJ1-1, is KAGVTQTPRYLIKTRGQQVTLSCSPISGHRSVSWYQQTPGQGLQFLFEYFSETQRNKGNFPGRFSGRQFSNSRSEMNVSTLELGDSALYLCASSVQGAHTEAFFGQGTRLTVV.